The following is a T cell receptor beta chain sequence with its context. The antigen remains unidentified. The data were taken from a study of cytomegalovirus exposure and HLA in healthy donors. Study results and limitations: CMV serostatus alone was available as immune exposure information.

A multiplex PCR was run with 60 Vbeta primers and 13 Jbeta primers. Only in-frame clones appear in the TCRdb table, and some are missing; sequencing was by immunoSEQ multiplex PCR. The specimen's table records approximately 120,000 clones. Germline assignment: CDR1 MGHRA and CDR2 YSYEKL. Trimming took 3 bases from V and 0 from J; bases not matched to a gene: 7. CDR3 length: 18 residues. Material: PBMCs. The rearrangement links TRBV4-1 to TRBJ2-4, with 11 bases fitting TRBD1. This TCR derives from a woman between 55 and 75 years old in good health and CMV-seronegative. The CDR3 bases are TGCGCCAGCAGCCACGGGACAGGGGGAATACTAGCCAAAAACATTCAGTACTTC. Translation: CASSHGTGGILAKNIQYF.